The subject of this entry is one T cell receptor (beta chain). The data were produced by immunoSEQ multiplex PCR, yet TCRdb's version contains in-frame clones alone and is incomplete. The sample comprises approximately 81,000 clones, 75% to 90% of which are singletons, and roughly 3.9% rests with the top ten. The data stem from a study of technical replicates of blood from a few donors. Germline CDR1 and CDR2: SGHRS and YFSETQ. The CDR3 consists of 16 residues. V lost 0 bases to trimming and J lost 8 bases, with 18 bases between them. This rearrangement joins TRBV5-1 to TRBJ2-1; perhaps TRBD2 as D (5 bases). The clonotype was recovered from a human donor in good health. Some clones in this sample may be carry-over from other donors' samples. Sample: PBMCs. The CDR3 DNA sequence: TGCGCCAGCAGCTTGGGAGGGTCCATCCTCGTCCATGAGCAGTTCTTC. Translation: CASSLGGSILVHEQFF.